The clone carrying this T cell receptor (beta chain) appeared a few times. What was amplified from RNA transcripts were TCR beta CDR3 regions. First-round RT-PCR targeting the TCR CDR3 was performed with the HTBI primer set. TCRdb passed the multiplex PCR reads through MiXCR, listing each CDR3 protein once. Of approximately 690,000 distinct CDR3 sequences in the sample, around 20% are singletons; the top ten hold under 35%. Germline CDR1 reads MNHEY; CDR2 reads SMNVEV (reference sequence). J lost 4 bases, V lost 10 bases, and 6 bases had no gene match. The CDR3 has 14 amino acids. This specimen belongs to a study of T cells in Graves' hyperthyroidism and ophthalmopathy.

The clonotype was recovered from a man aged 25-40 years with Graves' ophthalmopathy. The V and J genes are TRBV27 and TRBJ2-1, with 11 bases identical to TRBD2. Sequencing was performed on blood. This CDR3 is CATRLAGSYNEQFF. Here the CDR3 DNA reads TGTGCCACCCGACTAGCGGGATCTTACAATGAGCAGTTCTTC.